This entry concerns a single TCR beta chain. Its specificity is not known. This sample was taken from a study of cytomegalovirus exposure and HLA in healthy donors. Trimming at V came to 4 bases and at J to 4 bases, leaving 3 bases not matched to a gene. The CDR3 runs to 14 residues. Germline CDR1 SGHRS, CDR2 YFSETQ. Healthy bone marrow donors made up the cohort. Points from the study as a whole: Productive status was seen about 87% or about 30% of the time for most TCR beta V segments in an earlier analysis. Donors belonging to an Asian-associated ancestry cluster reportedly showed fewer N-insertions in productive TCRs than the approximately 640-donor mean, according to what a later analysis found. Exclusion applied to some V segments, including TRBV6-2 and TRBV6-3, as they were indistinguishable.

The PCR used 60 Vbeta and 13 Jbeta primers. Assay: immunoSEQ multiplex PCR; the TCRdb copy retains only in-frame clones and omits some. The sample has 150,000 to 200,000 clones; 70% to 80% are singletons. This TCR was recovered from a middle-aged woman in good health and CMV-seronegative. V usage is TRBV5-1 and J usage is TRBJ1-2, with 11 bases matching TRBD1. The sample taken for sequencing was PBMCs. Written as DNA, the CDR3 is TGCGCCAGCAGCAGGGACAGGGGGGTCTATGGCTACACCTTC. Its protein is CASSRDRGVYGYTF.